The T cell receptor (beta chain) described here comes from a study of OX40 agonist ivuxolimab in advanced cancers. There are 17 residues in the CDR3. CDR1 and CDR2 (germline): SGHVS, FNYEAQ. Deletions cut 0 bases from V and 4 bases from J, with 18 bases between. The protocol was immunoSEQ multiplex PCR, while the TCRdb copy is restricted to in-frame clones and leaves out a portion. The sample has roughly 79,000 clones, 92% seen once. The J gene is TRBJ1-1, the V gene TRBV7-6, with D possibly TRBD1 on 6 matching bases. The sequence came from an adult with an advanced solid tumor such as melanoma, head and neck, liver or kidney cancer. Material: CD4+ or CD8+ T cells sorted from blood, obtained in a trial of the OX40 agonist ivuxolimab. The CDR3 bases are TGTGCCAGCAGCTTAGCTCTGGGGGCGGAGGGCGGCACTGAAGCTTTCTTT. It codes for CASSLALGAEGGTEAFF.